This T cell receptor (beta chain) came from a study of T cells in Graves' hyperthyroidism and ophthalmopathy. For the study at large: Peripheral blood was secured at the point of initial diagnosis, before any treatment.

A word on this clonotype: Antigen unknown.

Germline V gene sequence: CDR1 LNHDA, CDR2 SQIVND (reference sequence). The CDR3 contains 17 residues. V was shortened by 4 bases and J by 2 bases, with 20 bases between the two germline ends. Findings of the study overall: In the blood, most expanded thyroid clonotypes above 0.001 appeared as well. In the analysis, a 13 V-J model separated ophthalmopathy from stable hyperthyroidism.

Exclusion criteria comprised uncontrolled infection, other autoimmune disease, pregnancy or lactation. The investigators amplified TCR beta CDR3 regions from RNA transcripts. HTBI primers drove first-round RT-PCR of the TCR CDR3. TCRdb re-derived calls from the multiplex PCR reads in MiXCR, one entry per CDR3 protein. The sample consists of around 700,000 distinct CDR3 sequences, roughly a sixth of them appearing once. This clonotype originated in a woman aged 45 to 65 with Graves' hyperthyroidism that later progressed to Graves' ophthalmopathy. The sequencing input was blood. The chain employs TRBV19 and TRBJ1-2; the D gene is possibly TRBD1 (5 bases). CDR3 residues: CASSTRQRTRVNYGYTF. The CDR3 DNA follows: TGTGCCAGTAGTACCCGACAGCGGACGAGGGTCAACTATGGCTACACCTTC.